This entry is about one T cell receptor beta chain. The data were produced by immunoSEQ multiplex PCR, yet TCRdb's version contains in-frame clones alone and is incomplete. Of some 1.4 million clones in the sample, more than 95% were seen once. This specimen belongs to a study of shared clonotypes between healthy human individuals. The CDR3 extends over 13 amino acids. Between the trimmed V and J ends, which lost 0 bases and 7 bases, there was a span of 8 bases. Germline V gives CDR1 SGDLS, CDR2 YYNGEE. The chain has TRBV9 and TRBJ1-5; D not certain. Sequenced: naive CD4+ T cells sorted from blood. Described subset: CD45RA+ positively selected. The TCR was taken from a man younger than 45 in good health. The CDR3: CASSVGGFQPQHF. CDR3 nucleotides: TGTGCCAGCAGCGTAGGCGGATTCCAGCCCCAGCATTTT.